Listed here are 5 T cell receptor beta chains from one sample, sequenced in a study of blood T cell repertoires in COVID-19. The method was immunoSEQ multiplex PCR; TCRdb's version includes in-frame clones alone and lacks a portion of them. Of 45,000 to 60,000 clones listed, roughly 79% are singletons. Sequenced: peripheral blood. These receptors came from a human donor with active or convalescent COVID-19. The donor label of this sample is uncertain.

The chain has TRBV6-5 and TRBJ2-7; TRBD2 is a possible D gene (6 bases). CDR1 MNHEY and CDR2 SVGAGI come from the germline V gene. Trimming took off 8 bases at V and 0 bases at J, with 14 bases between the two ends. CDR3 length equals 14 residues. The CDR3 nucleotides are TGTGCCAGCGGCGGGACGGCGAGCTCCTACGAGCAGTACTTC. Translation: CASGGTASSYEQYF.

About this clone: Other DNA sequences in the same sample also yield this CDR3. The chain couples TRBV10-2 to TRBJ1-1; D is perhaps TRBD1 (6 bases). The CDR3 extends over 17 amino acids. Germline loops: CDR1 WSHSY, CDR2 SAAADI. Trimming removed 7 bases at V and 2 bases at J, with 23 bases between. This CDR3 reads CASTAMPGEGGNTEAFF. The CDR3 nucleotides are TGCGCCAGCACAGCCATGCCAGGGGAGGGAGGAAACACTGAAGCTTTCTTT.

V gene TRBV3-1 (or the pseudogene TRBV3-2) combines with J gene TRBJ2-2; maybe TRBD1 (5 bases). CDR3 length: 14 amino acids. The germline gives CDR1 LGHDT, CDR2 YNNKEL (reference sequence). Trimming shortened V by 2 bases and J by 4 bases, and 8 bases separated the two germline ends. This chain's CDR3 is CASSQRGSTGELFF. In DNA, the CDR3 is TGTGCCAGCAGCCAAAGGGGCTCCACCGGGGAGCTGTTTTTT.

CDR3 loop: CASSQARNSPLHF. DNA for the CDR3: TGCGCCAGCAGCCAAGCCAGGAATTCACCCCTCCACTTT. J is TRBJ1-6 and V is TRBV4-1; D remains unclear. CDR1 and CDR2 (germline): MGHRA, YSYEKL. V gave up 1 base and J gave up 7 bases, with 5 bases separating them. This CDR3 contains 13 residues.

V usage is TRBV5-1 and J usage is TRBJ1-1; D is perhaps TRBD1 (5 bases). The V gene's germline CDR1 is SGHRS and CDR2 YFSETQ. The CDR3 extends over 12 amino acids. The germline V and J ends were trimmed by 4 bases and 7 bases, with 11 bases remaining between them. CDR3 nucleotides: TGCGCCAGCAGCCCGACAGAGTTTGAAGCTTTCTTT. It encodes CASSPTEFEAFF.